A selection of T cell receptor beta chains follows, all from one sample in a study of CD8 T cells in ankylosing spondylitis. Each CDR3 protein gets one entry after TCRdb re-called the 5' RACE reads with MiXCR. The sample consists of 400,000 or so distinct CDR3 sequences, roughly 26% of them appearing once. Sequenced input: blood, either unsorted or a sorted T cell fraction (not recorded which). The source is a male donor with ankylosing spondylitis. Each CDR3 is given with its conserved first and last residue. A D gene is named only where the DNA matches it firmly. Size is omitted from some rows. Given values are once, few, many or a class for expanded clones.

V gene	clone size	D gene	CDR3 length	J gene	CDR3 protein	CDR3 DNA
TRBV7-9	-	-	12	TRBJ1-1	CASSPRQSEAFF	TGTGCCAGCAGCCCGAGACAGTCTGAAGCTTTCTTT
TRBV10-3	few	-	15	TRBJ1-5	CAISEDTGGYQPQHF	TGTGCCATCAGTGAGGACACCGGGGGTTATCAGCCCCAGCATTTT
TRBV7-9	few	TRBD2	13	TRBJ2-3	CATPAGDADTQYF	TGTGCCACGCCAGCGGGAGACGCAGATACGCAGTATTTT
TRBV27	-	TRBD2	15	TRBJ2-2	CASSFSREYTGELFF	TGTGCCAGCAGTTTCTCGCGGGAGTACACCGGGGAGCTGTTTTTT
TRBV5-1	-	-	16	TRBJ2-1	CASSLGGAVSYNEQFF	TGCGCCAGCAGCCTGGGCGGGGCAGTGTCCTACAATGAGCAGTTCTTC
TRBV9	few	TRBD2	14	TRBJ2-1	CASSVTAGGNEQFF	TGTGCCAGCAGCGTAACAGCGGGAGGGAATGAGCAGTTCTTC
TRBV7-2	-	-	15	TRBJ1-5	CASSPPGGSHQPQHF	TGTGCCAGCAGCCCCCCGGGCGGGTCCCATCAGCCCCAGCATTTT
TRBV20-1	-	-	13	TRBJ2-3	CSARGTGPDTQYF	TGCAGTGCTAGAGGGACTGGGCCAGATACGCAGTATTTT
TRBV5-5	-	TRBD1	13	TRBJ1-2	CASSQTGEFGYTF	TGTGCCAGCAGCCAGACAGGGGAATTCGGCTACACCTTC
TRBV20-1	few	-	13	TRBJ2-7	CSGQQGQIHEQYF	TGCAGTGGTCAACAGGGACAAATCCACGAGCAGTACTTC
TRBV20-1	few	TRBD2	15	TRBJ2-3	CSAPRLAGYADTQYF	TGCAGTGCTCCTAGACTAGCGGGATACGCAGATACGCAGTATTTT
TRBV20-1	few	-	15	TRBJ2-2	CSARDAGMNTGELFF	TGCAGTGCTAGAGACGCAGGGATGAACACCGGGGAGCTGTTTTTT
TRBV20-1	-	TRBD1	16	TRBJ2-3	CCASPGSGGRPDTQYF	TGCTGTGCTAGCCCAGGGTCAGGGGGCCGGCCAGATACGCAGTATTTT
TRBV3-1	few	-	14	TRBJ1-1	CASSQLTKNTEAFF	TGTGCCAGCAGCCAACTCACAAAGAACACTGAAGCTTTCTTT
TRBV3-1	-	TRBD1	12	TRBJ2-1	CASSHHTGERIF	TGTGCCAGCAGCCATCATACAGGGGAGAGGATCTTC
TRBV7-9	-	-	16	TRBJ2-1	CASTPSDGNLFNEQFF	TGTGCCAGCACCCCTTCCGACGGGAACCTCTTCAATGAGCAGTTCTTC
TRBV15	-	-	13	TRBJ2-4	CATTRGRGNIQYF	TGTGCCACTACCCGGGGCAGGGGAAACATTCAGTACTTC
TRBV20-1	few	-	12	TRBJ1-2	CSANTYGEGYTF	TGCAGTGCTAACACCTACGGGGAAGGCTACACCTTC
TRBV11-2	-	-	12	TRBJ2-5	CASSTKEETQYF	TGTGCCAGCAGCACAAAAGAAGAGACCCAGTACTTC
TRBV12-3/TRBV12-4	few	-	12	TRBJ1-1	CASSGQFSEAFF	TGTGCCAGCAGTGGACAGTTTTCTGAAGCTTTCTTT
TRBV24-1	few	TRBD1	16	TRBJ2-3	CATSDPGQGGTDTQYF	TGTGCCACCAGTGATCCCGGACAGGGGGGGACAGATACGCAGTATTTT
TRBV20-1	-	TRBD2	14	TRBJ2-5	CSARDLGTSGTQYF	TGCAGTGCTAGAGATCTTGGGACTAGCGGGACCCAGTACTTC
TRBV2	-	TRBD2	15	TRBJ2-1	CASSALAGAYNEQFF	TGTGCCAGCAGTGCCCTAGCGGGAGCCTACAATGAGCAGTTCTTC
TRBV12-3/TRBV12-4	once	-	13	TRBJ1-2	CASSTGQNYGYTF	TGTGCCAGCAGTACCGGACAGAACTATGGCTACACCTTC
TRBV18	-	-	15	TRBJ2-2	CASSPPGAATGELFF	TGTGCCAGCTCACCACCAGGGGCGGCCACCGGGGAGCTGTTTTTT
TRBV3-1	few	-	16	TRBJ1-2	CASSQEKTGLDYGYTF	TGTGCCAGCAGCCAGGAAAAGACAGGCCTTGACTATGGCTACACCTTC
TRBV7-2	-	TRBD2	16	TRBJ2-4	CASSVQGPGWGGIQYF	TGTGCCAGCAGCGTCCAGGGACCGGGATGGGGGGGCATTCAGTACTTC
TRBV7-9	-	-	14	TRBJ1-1	CASSPPGGSTEAFF	TGTGCCAGCAGCCCCCCAGGAGGGAGCACTGAAGCTTTCTTT
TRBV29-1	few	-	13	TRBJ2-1	CSVGMGAPAEQFF	TGCAGCGTTGGAATGGGAGCCCCTGCCGAGCAGTTCTTC
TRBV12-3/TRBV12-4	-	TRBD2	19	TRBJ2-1	CASSTGTSGRAGVDNEQFF	TGTGCCAGCAGTACAGGGACTAGCGGGAGGGCCGGTGTGGACAATGAGCAGTTCTTC
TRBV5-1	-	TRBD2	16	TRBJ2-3	CASSFSGTSGTDTQYF	TGCGCCAGCAGCTTTTCCGGGACTAGCGGCACAGATACGCAGTATTTT
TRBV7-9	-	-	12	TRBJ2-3	CASSLDGYRPAF	TGTGCCAGCAGCTTAGATGGGTACAGGCCTGCCTTT
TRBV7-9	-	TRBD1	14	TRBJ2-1	CASSLDRAYDEQFF	TGTGCCAGCAGCTTGGACAGGGCGTACGATGAGCAGTTCTTC
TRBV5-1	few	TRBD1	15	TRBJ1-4	CASSLDAGGREKLFF	TGCGCCAGCAGCTTGGATGCAGGGGGTCGGGAAAAACTGTTTTTT
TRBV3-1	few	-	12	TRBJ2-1	CASSQDLNEQFF	TGTGCCAGCAGCCAAGATTTGAATGAGCAGTTCTTC
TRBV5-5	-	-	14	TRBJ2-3	CASSLYGETDTQYF	TGTGCCAGCAGCTTGTATGGGGAAACAGATACGCAGTATTTT
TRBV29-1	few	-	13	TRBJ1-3	CSVVGESGNTIYF	TGCAGCGTTGTAGGAGAATCTGGAAACACCATATATTTT
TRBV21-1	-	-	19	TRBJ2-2	CASSKGGAPGQGPGGELFF	TGTGCCAGCAGCAAAGGAGGAGCCCCGGGACAGGGGCCAGGCGGGGAGCTGTTTTTT
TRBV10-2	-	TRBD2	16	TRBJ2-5	CASSEAGLAGGETQYF	TGCGCCAGCAGTGAGGCGGGACTAGCGGGAGGAGAGACCCAGTACTTC
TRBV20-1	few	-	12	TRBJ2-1	CSAPDSLYEQFF	TGCAGTGCTCCGGACAGTCTGTATGAGCAGTTCTTC